The source of this T cell receptor beta chain is a study of blood T cell repertoires in COVID-19 (dated by TCRdb to the early 2020s). In terms of the full investigation: Collaborator samples came from the United States, Italy and Spain and covered acute and convalescent phases of COVID-19. The material from the prospective study consisted of cDNA or gDNA derived from T cells, B-cell-depleted T cells, or PBMCs. The dataset comprised deeply sampled blood TCRbeta repertoires from subjects exposed to, actively infected with, or recovered from COVID-19. A freely available public database, intended as a resource for researchers studying the immune response to SARS-CoV-2, is where the repertoires were released. Samples were obtained from the ongoing ImmuneRACE study (first 160 participants) and from approximately 1,200 subjects provided by 6 global collaborators. A de-identified subject ID, COVID-19 status, age in years and sex were almost always included in the sample metadata. Where HLA class I and class II types were available, the types were taken from metadata supplied by the sample provider, not from assay-based typing.

Overall study outcomes, separate from this receptor: Clinical and demographic metadata were provided uncurated, with the amount varying by source and participant.

CDR1 and CDR2 are drawn from the germline V gene (reference sequence): SEHNR, FQNEAQ. Inclusive of the bounding cysteine and phenylalanine, the CDR3 is 17 residues long. The retained sequence is limited to the CDR3, 51 bases, with the frame set at the first base. V drops 4 bases and J drops 0 bases, leaving 16 bases in between. Whole blood was collected in K2EDTA tubes by collaborating institutions according to the institutions' own protocols. For TCRbeta analysis, collaborators shipped samples as frozen whole blood, isolated PBMCs, or DNA extracted from either of those sample types. The immunoSEQ Assay, a bias-controlled multiplex PCR, was used to amplify TCRbeta CDR3 regions from genomic DNA. On the study's bioinformatics: The number of nucleated cells in each sample was estimated from the amplification of reference gene primers within the assay. Sequence reads were collapsed and filtered to measure the absolute abundance of every unique TCRbeta CDR3 rearrangement. For each sample, productive Simpson clonality was calculated by taking the square root of Simpson's diversity index across productive rearrangements. Imported from immuneACCESS, the table was reduced by TCRdb to in-frame sequences with V and J called. These copies leave out some clones; in studies compared against another copy, an unresolved V gene accounts for under half, and the cause of the remainder is not known. The DNA gave D and trimming, while V, J and clone size come from that table. The sample table shows about 100,000 clones, and over 75% are seen once. Approximately 7% of the sample is in the top ten clones.

As concerns this clone: No antigen is known for it. It has no much larger one-base neighbor in the sample; base qualities were not kept.

The sequenced sample was peripheral blood. This clonotype originated in a man aged 30 to 45 in a cohort sampled during active COVID-19. This chain joins TRBV7-9 to TRBJ1-3; no D gene can be assigned with confidence. DNA sequence: TGTGCCAGCAGCTCCCCCCGATCAGGTTTCTCTGGAAACACCATATATTTT. Its protein is CASSSPRSGFSGNTIYF. The CDR3, completed at both ends by the reference TRBV7-9 and TRBJ1-3 genes, gives the full variable domain DTGVSQNPRHKITKRGQNVTFRCDPISEHNRLYWYRQTLGQGPEFLTYFQNEAQLEKSRLLSDRFSAERPKGSFSTLEIQRTEQGDSAMYLCASSSPRSGFSGNTIYFGEGSWLTVV.